The 9 T cell receptor beta chains in this list originate from one sample, sequenced in a study of shared clonotypes between healthy human individuals. TCRdb keeps only in-frame clones here, not all; method: immunoSEQ multiplex PCR. The sample carries 2 million to 2.5 million clones, approximately 94% recorded once. Naive CD8 cells lacked CD45RO, underwent positive selection for CCR7 and left out terminally differentiated effector memory CD45RA+ cells. Sequenced: naive CD8+ T cells from PBMCs. These receptors came from a man younger than 30 in good health. Some clones in this sample may be carry-over from other donors' samples.

There are a few counts of this clone. The rearrangement joins TRBV6-1 to TRBJ1-1, with 8 bases aligning to TRBD1. The V and J ends lost 4 bases and 6 bases, in that order; junction bases with no gene match: 7. This CDR3 contains 14 residues. Germline-derived CDR1 and CDR2 are MNHNS and SASEGT. In DNA form, the CDR3 reads TGTGCCAGCAGTGGGACGGACAGGGAAGCTGAAGCTTTCTTT. This sequence encodes CASSGTDREAEAFF.

The chain links TRBV9 to TRBJ2-1; D could derive from TRBD1 or TRBD2 (5 bases each). Germline V CDR1 and CDR2: SGDLS, YYNGEE. The CDR3 extends over 17 amino acids. Between the trimmed V and J ends, which lost 4 bases and 6 bases, there was a span of 23 bases. Here the CDR3 reads CASSPRGLGEWGNEQFF. In nucleotides, the CDR3 is TGTGCCAGCAGCCCTCGTGGGTTGGGGGAGTGGGGCAATGAGCAGTTCTTC.

The CDR3 region has the DNA TGTGCCAGCAGCCTTGGGACTAGCGGGACCCGCTCCTACGAGCAGTACTTC. As protein: CASSLGTSGTRSYEQYF. The rearrangement joins TRBV28 to TRBJ2-7, with TRBD2 matching over 13 bases. The germline V gene has CDR1 MDHEN and CDR2 SYDVKM. The ends lost 6 bases at V and 0 bases at J; junction bases unmatched: 8. The CDR3 loop spans 17 amino acids. The full variable domain, rest sourced from reference TRBV28 and TRBJ2-7, is DVKVTQSSRYLVKRTGEKVFLECVQDMDHENMFWYRQDPGLGLRLIYFSYDVKMKEKGDIPEGYSVSREKKERFSLILESASTNQTSMYLCASSLGTSGTRSYEQYFGPGTRLTVT.

This chain connects TRBV6-1 to TRBJ2-7; D unclear. Looked up from germline, CDR1 is MNHNS and CDR2 is SASEGT. Trimming pared 6 bases from V and 7 bases from J, leaving 16 bases between. The CDR3 runs to 13 residues. The DNA of the CDR3 is TGTGCCAGCAGCTCCACCCGATTCGAGGAGCAGTACTTC. Translating gives CASSSTRFEEQYF.

The rearrangement joins TRBV27 to TRBJ1-4; TRBD1 matches at 9 bases. Germline-derived CDR1 and CDR2 are MNHEY and SMNVEV (reference sequence). This CDR3 contains 16 residues. V shed 5 bases, J shed 6 bases, and the junction held 10 bases outside the gene matches. The CDR3 here is CASSPLGTGRDEKLFF. CDR3 coding DNA: TGTGCCAGCAGTCCTCTGGGGACAGGGCGGGATGAAAAACTGTTTTTT.

This chain joins TRBV6-6 and TRBJ1-2; D ambiguous. Germline V CDR1 and CDR2: MNHNY, SVGAGI (reference sequence). This CDR3 has 15 amino acids. V shed 0 bases and J shed 8 bases, with 16 bases lying between them. The CDR3 spells CASSYSSVGPGGYTF. Here the CDR3 DNA reads TGTGCCAGCAGTTACTCGAGTGTCGGTCCTGGAGGCTACACCTTC.

The V call is TRBV16, the J call TRBJ1-2; unclear D gene. Trimming shortened V by 5 bases and J by 1 base, and 11 bases separated the two germline ends. Germline V gene sequence: CDR1 KGHSY, CDR2 FQNENV. The CDR3 runs to 14 residues. The CDR3 nucleotides read TGTGCCAGCAGCGGCCACTACAGTAACTATGGCTACACCTTC. It translates to CASSGHYSNYGYTF.

The rearrangement links TRBV10-3 to TRBJ2-1, with TRBD2 matching over 7 bases. CDR1 is ENHRY and CDR2 is SYGVKD in the germline V gene. The length of the CDR3 is 16 residues. The ends lost 5 bases at V and 5 bases at J; junction bases unmatched: 12. Here the CDR3 DNA reads TGTGCCATCAGTTCCGTTCTAGCGGAGCCCGACAATGAGCAGTTCTTC. Translated: CAISSVLAEPDNEQFF.

This chain uses TRBV7-8 with TRBJ2-7, with D possibly TRBD2 on 6 matching bases. This CDR3 spans 15 amino acids. Trimming took off 1 base at V and 3 bases at J, with 13 bases between the two ends. The germline V gene encodes CDR1 SGHVS and CDR2 FQNEAQ. In DNA form, the CDR3 reads TGTGCCAGCAGCTTAGTAGCCCTAGCGAGCTACGAGCAGTACTTC. Translating gives CASSLVALASYEQYF.